The present T cell receptor (beta chain) was sequenced within a study of identical twins. Unique molecular identifiers were in the cDNA, with template-switch universal primer binding. MiXCR, applied by TCRdb to the 5' RACE reads, yields one record per CDR3 protein. Among just under 550,000 distinct CDR3 sequences, nearly 15% were seen once, and the ten largest hold 0.35% to 0.45%. Whole-study results and caveats: Invariant MAIT and iNKT cells may have partly biased zero-insertion analyses. When twins shared out-of-frame alpha sequences, those sequences had excess low generation probability. Model-predicted out-of-frame TCR alpha sharing fell below observed values in monozygotic twins.

Details on this clonotype: Its specificity is not known.

The J segment lost 3 bases and the V segment lost 0 bases, leaving 5 bases of the junction unmatched. The CDR3 is made up of 16 amino acids. Germline CDR1 is MRHNA and CDR2 is SNTAGT. Separately, the same data were catalogued under a study of yellow fever vaccine responses in identical twins.

Sequenced sample: CD4+ T cells sorted from blood. V is TRBV6-4 and J is TRBJ2-7; 10 bases fit TRBD2. The origin of this receptor is a woman under 30 in good health. In DNA form, the CDR3 reads TGTGCCAGCAGTGACTCGTCTAGCGGGAGTCTCTACGAGCAGTACTTC. Protein product: CASSDSSSGSLYEQYF.